The present T cell receptor beta chain was sequenced within a study of Ad26.COV2.S vaccination and SARS-CoV-2 variants. Assay used: immunoSEQ multiplex PCR; TCRdb lists only in-frame clones, some missing. Of roughly 700,000 clones in the sample, 80% to 90% were seen once. Treatment indicated: 15 to 20 received Ad26.COV2.S at low or high dose, single or two shots; 5 received placebo; per-sample allocation not given. Collection of the samples took place on day 63 after the first injection of vaccine or placebo. The V and J ends lost 8 bases and 5 bases, in that order; junction bases with no gene match: 10. Germline CDR1 reads SQVTM; CDR2 reads ANQGSEA. This CDR3 contains 13 residues.

The sample was peripheral blood, taken in a trial of Ad26.COV2.S vaccine versus placebo. The chain uses TRBV29-1 and TRBJ2-5, with TRBD1 matching 8 bases. This sequence originates from a person between 18 and 60 years old who received the Ad26.COV2.S COVID-19 vaccine or a placebo. CDR3 DNA sequence: TGCAGCTCCAACCCCAGGGGGCAGGAGACCCAGTACTTC. It is translated as CSSNPRGQETQYF.